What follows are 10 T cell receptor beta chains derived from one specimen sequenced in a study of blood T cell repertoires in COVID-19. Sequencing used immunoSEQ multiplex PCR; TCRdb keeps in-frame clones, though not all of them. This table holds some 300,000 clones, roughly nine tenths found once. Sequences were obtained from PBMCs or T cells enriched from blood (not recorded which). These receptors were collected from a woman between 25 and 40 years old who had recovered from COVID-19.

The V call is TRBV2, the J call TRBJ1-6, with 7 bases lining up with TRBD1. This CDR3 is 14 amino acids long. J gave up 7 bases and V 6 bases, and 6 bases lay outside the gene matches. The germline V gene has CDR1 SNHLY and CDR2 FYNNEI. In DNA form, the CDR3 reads TGTGCCAGCAGCGTAGGACAGGTGAATTCACCCCTCCACTTT. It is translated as CASSVGQVNSPLHF.

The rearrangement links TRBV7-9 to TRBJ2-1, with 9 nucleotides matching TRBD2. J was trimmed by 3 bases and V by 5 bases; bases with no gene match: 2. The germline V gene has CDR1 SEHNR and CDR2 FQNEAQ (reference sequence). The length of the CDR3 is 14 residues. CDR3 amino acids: CASSRLADYNEQFF. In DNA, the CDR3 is TGTGCCAGCAGCCGACTAGCGGACTACAATGAGCAGTTCTTC.

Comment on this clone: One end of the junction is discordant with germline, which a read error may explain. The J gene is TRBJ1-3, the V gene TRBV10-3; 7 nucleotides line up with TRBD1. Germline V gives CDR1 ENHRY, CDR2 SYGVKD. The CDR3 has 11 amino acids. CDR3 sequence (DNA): TGTGCCATCAGTGAGACAGGGGCGATTGAGTTT. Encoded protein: CAISETGAIEF.

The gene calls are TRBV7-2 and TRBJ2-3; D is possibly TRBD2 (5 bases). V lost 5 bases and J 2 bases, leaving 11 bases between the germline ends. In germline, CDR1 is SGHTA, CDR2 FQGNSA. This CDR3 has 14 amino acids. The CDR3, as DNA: TGTGCCAGCAGCACCGGACTCTTCACAGATACGCAGTATTTT. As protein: CASSTGLFTDTQYF.

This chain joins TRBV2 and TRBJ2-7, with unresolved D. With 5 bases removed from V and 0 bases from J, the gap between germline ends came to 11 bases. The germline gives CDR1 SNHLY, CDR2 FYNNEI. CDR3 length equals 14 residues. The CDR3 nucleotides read TGTGCCAGCAGTACCCCCCCGAGCTCCTACGAGCAGTACTTC. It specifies CASSTPPSSYEQYF. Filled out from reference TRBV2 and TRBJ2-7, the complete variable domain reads EPEVTQTPSHQVTQMGQEVILRCVPISNHLYFYWYRQILGQKVEFLVSFYNNEISEKSEIFDDQFSVERPDGSNFTLKIRSTKLEDSAMYFCASSTPPSSYEQYFGPGTRLTVT.

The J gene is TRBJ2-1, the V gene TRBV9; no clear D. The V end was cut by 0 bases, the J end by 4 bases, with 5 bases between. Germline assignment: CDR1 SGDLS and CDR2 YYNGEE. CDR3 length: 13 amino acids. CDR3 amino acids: CASSVAGYNEQFF. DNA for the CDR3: TGTGCCAGCAGCGTAGCCGGGTACAATGAGCAGTTCTTC.

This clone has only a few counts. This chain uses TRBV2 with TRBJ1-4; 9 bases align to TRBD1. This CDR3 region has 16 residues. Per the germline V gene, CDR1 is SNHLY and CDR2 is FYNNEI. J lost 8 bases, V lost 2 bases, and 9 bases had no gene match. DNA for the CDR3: TGTGCCAGCAGTGAAAATCAAGGACAGGGGAGCGAAAAACTGTTTTTT. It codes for CASSENQGQGSEKLFF.

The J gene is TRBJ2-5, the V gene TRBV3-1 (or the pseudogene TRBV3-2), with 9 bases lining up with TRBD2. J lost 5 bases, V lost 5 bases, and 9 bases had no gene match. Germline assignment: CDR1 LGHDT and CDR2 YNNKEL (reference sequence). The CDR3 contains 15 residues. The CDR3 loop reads CASSRSAGGPETQYF. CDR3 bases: TGTGCCAGCAGCAGATCAGCGGGGGGCCCGGAGACCCAGTACTTC.

CDR3 nucleotide sequence: TGTGCCAGCAGCTTATTAAGGGCGGGGCGGGGCCCCTCCGAGCAGTACTTC. Translating it yields CASSLLRAGRGPSEQYF. V and J are TRBV13 and TRBJ2-7, with D maybe TRBD2 (6 bases). The germline V and J ends were trimmed by 2 bases and 6 bases, with 23 bases remaining between them. The CDR3 is 17 amino acids. Germline V gene data show CDR1 as PRHDT and CDR2 as FYEKMQ (reference sequence).

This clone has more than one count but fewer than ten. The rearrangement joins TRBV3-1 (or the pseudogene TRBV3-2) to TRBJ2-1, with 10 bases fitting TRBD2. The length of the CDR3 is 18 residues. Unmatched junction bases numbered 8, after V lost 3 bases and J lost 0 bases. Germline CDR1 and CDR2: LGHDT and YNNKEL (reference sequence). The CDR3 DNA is TGTGCCAGCAGCCAGAGGAGACTAGCGGGTAGCTCCTACAATGAGCAGTTCTTC. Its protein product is CASSQRRLAGSSYNEQFF.